This entry lists 22 T cell receptor beta chains sequenced from one sample in a study of a mutant IDH1 vaccine in newly diagnosed glioma. Only in-frame clones appear in the TCRdb table, and some are missing; sequencing was by immunoSEQ multiplex PCR. Of tens of thousands of clones in the sample, 80% were seen once. Documented time point: week 23, last vaccination. The investigators gave 300 ug of mutant IDH1 20-mer peptide in each vaccine dose, together with topical imiquimod. These receptors have no identified antigens. Specimen: PBMCs, collected from a glioma patient whose treatment included an IDH1 peptide vaccine. The source of these receptors is a man aged 35 to 55 with glioma.

The chain carries TRBV5-5 and TRBJ2-3; 8 positions match TRBD1. This CDR3 has 16 residues. Germline V gene data show CDR1 as SGHKS and CDR2 as YYEKEE (reference sequence). The trim removed 7 bases at V and 2 bases at J, leaving 12 bases unmatched. In nucleotides, the CDR3 is TGTGCCAGCGTCCCCGGGACAGGAAAGATCACAGATACGCAGTATTTT. Its protein product is CASVPGTGKITDTQYF.

The chain is built from TRBV29-1 and TRBJ2-7; D tentatively reads TRBD1 or TRBD2 (5 bases each). CDR1 is SQVTM, CDR2 ANQGSEA, per germline. CDR3 size: 13 residues. V shed 4 bases and J shed 4 bases, with 14 bases lying between them. CDR3 DNA sequence: TGCAGCGTTGGTGGGAGAAAGGGGTACGAGCAGTACTTC. This gives the protein CSVGGRKGYEQYF.

This chain uses TRBV27 with TRBJ1-6, with 8 bases identical to TRBD1. The CDR3 is 15 amino acids. Germline assignment: CDR1 MNHEY and CDR2 SMNVEV (reference sequence). The V segment lost 3 bases and the J segment 9 bases; nucleotides outside the gene matches: 7. The CDR3 bases are TGTGCCAGCAGTTTCTACGGACAGGGTGCTTCACCCCTCCACTTT. This encodes CASSFYGQGASPLHF.

The chain uses TRBV29-1 and TRBJ2-1; 9 positions match TRBD1. V lost 6 bases and J lost 8; bases outside the gene matches: 11. CDR1 is SQVTM, CDR2 ANQGSEA, per germline. The CDR3 is 14 amino acids. The CDR3 bases are TGCAGCGTCTACAACAGGGGGCGCGTCGATGAGCAGTTCTTC. Protein: CSVYNRGRVDEQFF.

CDR3 in amino acids: CASSDRTGAGELFF. CDR3 DNA: TGTGCCAGCAGTGATAGGACAGGGGCCGGGGAGCTGTTTTTT. The chain recombines TRBV2 with TRBJ2-2; TRBD1 matches at 9 bases. Unmatched junction bases numbered 2, after V lost 3 bases and J lost 6 bases. From germline, CDR1 is SNHLY and CDR2 FYNNEI. There are 14 residues in the CDR3.

This clone appeared a few times. The J gene is TRBJ1-3, the V gene TRBV2; perhaps TRBD1 as D (5 bases). V lost 6 bases and J lost 2, with 11 bases in between. Germline assignment: CDR1 SNHLY and CDR2 FYNNEI. The CDR3 is 14 amino acids. For the CDR3, the DNA is TGTGCCAGCAGCGCCGACAGAACTGGAAACACCATATATTTT. This encodes CASSADRTGNTIYF. Supplemented by reference TRBV2 and TRBJ1-3, the full variable domain reads EPEVTQTPSHQVTQMGQEVILRCVPISNHLYFYWYRQILGQKVEFLVSFYNNEISEKSEIFDDQFSVERPDGSNFTLKIRSTKLEDSAMYFCASSADRTGNTIYFGEGSWLTVV.

The CDR3 bases are TGTGCCAGCAGTGTCAGACAGGGATCCTACAATGAGCAGTTCTTC. Amino acids: CASSVRQGSYNEQFF. J is TRBJ2-1 and V is TRBV25-1, with 7 positions matching TRBD1. CDR1 and CDR2 (germline): MGHDK, SYGVNS. This CDR3 has 15 residues. The V and J ends lost 4 bases and 1 base, in that order; junction bases with no gene match: 4.

This clone has a handful of counts. The genes are TRBV15 and TRBJ1-1; a weak D match, TRBD1 (5 bases). The germline gives CDR1 LNHNV, CDR2 YYDKDF (reference sequence). This CDR3 is built from 15 residues. Trimming took off 0 bases at V and 6 bases at J, with 14 bases between the two ends. CDR3: CATSRDIAWGAEAFF. In DNA form, the CDR3 reads TGTGCCACCAGCAGAGATATTGCGTGGGGGGCTGAAGCTTTCTTT.

V and J are TRBV15 and TRBJ2-7, with 7 bases aligning to TRBD1. The CDR3 has 14 residues. Germline V CDR1 and CDR2: LNHNV, YYDKDF (reference sequence). After removal of 3 bases from V and 0 bases from J, the junction contained 2 bases not matched to a gene. In DNA, the CDR3 is TGTGCCACCAGCAGCGGGGACAGCTCCTACGAGCAGTACTTC. Translated, it gives CATSSGDSSYEQYF.

The chain recombines TRBV19 with TRBJ2-3; D could derive from TRBD1 or TRBD2 (5 bases each). The germline V and J ends were trimmed by 4 bases and 6 bases, with 11 bases remaining between them. This CDR3 contains 13 residues. Germline CDR1 LNHDA, CDR2 SQIVND (reference sequence). The CDR3 DNA follows: TGTGCCAGTAGTAGTTGGGGCGGGGATACGCAGTATTTT. It translates to CASSSWGGDTQYF.

The chain joins TRBV6-5 to TRBJ1-6, with D uncertain. Germline values: CDR1 MNHEY, CDR2 SVGAGI. With 0 bases removed from V and 8 bases from J, the gap between germline ends came to 14 bases. The CDR3 loop spans 16 amino acids. Here the CDR3 reads CASSYSLDINHSPLHF. The CDR3 nucleotides are TGTGCCAGCAGTTACTCGCTCGACATAAACCATTCACCCCTCCACTTT.

In its sample, this clone was seen a few times. This chain connects TRBV4-1 to TRBJ2-5; weak D call: TRBD1 (6 bases). The CDR3 consists of 17 residues. Germline-derived CDR1 and CDR2 are MGHRA and YSYEKL. The germline V and J ends were trimmed by 4 bases and 2 bases, with 20 bases remaining between them. The CDR3 spells CASSPTMDSQDQETQYF. In DNA form, the CDR3 reads TGCGCCAGCAGCCCAACTATGGACAGCCAAGATCAAGAGACCCAGTACTTC.

The V call is TRBV29-1, the J call TRBJ1-1; possible D gene TRBD1, 5 bases. Between the trimmed V and J ends, which lost 3 bases and 8 bases, there was a span of 13 bases. This CDR3 spans 12 amino acids. CDR1 and CDR2 from the germline V gene are SQVTM and ANQGSEA. The CDR3 DNA reads as TGCAGCGTTGAGAGGGGCTCGGCAGAAGCTTTCTTT. Protein product: CSVERGSAEAFF.

The V call is TRBV10-3, the J call TRBJ2-7; 8 bases match TRBD1. The CDR3 is 15 amino acids. V lost 2 bases and J lost 1; bases outside the gene matches: 4. CDR1 ENHRY and CDR2 SYGVKD come from the germline V gene. The CDR3 sequence: CAISEGDRRSYEQYF. In nucleotides, the CDR3 is TGTGCCATCAGTGAGGGGGACAGGAGGTCCTACGAGCAGTACTTC.

The rearrangement joins TRBV2 to TRBJ1-1; D unresolved. Per the germline V gene, CDR1 is SNHLY and CDR2 is FYNNEI. This CDR3 spans 13 amino acids. The V gene lost 8 bases and the J gene lost 4 bases, with 14 bases spanning the gap. CDR3 sequence (DNA): TGTGCCAGCGTCCGGAGGGAGGGCACTGAAGCTTTCTTT. It specifies CASVRREGTEAFF.

In the case of this clone: Because the CDR3's place on the DNA is in doubt, the DNA is left out and the CDR3 is given as listed by TCRdb. The V gene is TRBV2, the J gene TRBJ2-7; the listed D gene, TRBD1, was not tested against the DNA. Germline V gene data show CDR1 as SNHLY and CDR2 as FYNNEI. Termini included, the CDR3 measures 13 amino acids. This CDR3 reads CASSVAAGSWSYF.

The chain has TRBV19 and TRBJ2-7, with a possible D match to TRBD1 (6 bases). The V end was cut by 10 bases, the J end by 0 bases, with 13 bases between. There are 13 residues in the CDR3. Per the germline V gene, CDR1 is LNHDA and CDR2 is SQIVND (reference sequence). CDR3 region: CATATGPSYEQYF. The CDR3 region has the DNA TGTGCCACCGCGACAGGTCCCTCCTACGAGCAGTACTTC.

This clone came up once. The rearrangement uses TRBV6-5 and TRBJ2-7, with D unclear. This CDR3 region has 16 residues. Trimming cost V 0 bases and J 2 bases, with 14 bases left between them. Germline V gives CDR1 MNHEY, CDR2 SVGAGI. Written as DNA, the CDR3 is TGTGCCAGCAGTTACTCGATATCGCCGACGGCCTACGAGCAGTACTTC. It translates to CASSYSISPTAYEQYF.

The chain recombines TRBV29-1 with TRBJ2-1; 9 bases agree with TRBD2. V shed 6 bases and J 3 bases; nucleotides not matched to a gene: 6. Germline CDR1 is SQVTM and CDR2 is ANQGSEA. This CDR3 has 14 amino acids. The CDR3, as DNA: TGCAGCGTCAACCTAGCGGGGAGCTACAATGAGCAGTTCTTC. As protein: CSVNLAGSYNEQFF.

The chain links TRBV4-1 to TRBJ2-7; TRBD1 is a possible D gene (6 bases). Germline V CDR1 and CDR2: MGHRA, YSYEKL. V lost 1 base and J lost 5, with 15 bases in between. CDR3 size: 15 residues. The CDR3 nucleotides are TGCGCCAGCAGCCAAGTAGGCGGACAGTTCCACGAGCAGTACTTC. Its protein is CASSQVGGQFHEQYF.

The chain couples TRBV14 to TRBJ1-6; D is possibly TRBD1 (6 bases). Trimming removed 5 bases at V and 4 bases at J, with 9 bases between. The CDR3 has 14 amino acids. The V gene's germline CDR1 is SGHDN and CDR2 FVKESK. The CDR3 bases are TGTGCCAGCAGCACAGGGCAGTATAATTCACCCCTCCACTTT. Its protein is CASSTGQYNSPLHF.

With regard to this clone: The identical CDR3 is also encoded by other nucleotide sequences in the sample. This chain links TRBV5-1 with TRBJ2-3; D gene ambiguous. The germline gives CDR1 SGHRS, CDR2 YFSETQ. The CDR3 is 13 amino acids. Trimming shortened V by 2 bases and J by 1 base, and 5 bases separated the two germline ends. Here the CDR3 DNA reads TGCGCCAGCAGCTTTACCGGCACAGATACGCAGTATTTT. This encodes CASSFTGTDTQYF.